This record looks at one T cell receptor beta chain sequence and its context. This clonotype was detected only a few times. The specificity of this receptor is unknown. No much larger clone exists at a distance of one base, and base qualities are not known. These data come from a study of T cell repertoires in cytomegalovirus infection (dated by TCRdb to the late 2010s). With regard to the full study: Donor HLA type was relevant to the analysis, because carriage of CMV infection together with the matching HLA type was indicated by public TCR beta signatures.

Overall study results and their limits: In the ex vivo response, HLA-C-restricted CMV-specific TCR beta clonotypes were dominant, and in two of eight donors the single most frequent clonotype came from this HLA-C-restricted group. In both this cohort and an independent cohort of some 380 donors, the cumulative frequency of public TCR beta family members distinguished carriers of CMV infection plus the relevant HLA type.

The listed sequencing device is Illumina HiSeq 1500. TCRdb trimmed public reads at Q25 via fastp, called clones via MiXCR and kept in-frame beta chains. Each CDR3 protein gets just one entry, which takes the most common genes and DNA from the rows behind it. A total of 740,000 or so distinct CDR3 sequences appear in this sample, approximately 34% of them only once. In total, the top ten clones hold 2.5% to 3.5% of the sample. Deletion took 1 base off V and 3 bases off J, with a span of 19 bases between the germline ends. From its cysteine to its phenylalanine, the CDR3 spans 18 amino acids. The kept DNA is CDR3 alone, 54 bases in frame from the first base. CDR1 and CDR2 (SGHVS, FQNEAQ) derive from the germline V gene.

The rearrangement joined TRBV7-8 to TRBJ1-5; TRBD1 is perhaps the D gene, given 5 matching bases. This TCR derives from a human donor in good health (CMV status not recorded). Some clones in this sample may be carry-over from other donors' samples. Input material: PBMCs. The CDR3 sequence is CASSLGLFGTEINQPQHF. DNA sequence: TGTGCCAGCAGCTTAGGACTTTTTGGGACGGAAATCAATCAGCCCCAGCATTTT.